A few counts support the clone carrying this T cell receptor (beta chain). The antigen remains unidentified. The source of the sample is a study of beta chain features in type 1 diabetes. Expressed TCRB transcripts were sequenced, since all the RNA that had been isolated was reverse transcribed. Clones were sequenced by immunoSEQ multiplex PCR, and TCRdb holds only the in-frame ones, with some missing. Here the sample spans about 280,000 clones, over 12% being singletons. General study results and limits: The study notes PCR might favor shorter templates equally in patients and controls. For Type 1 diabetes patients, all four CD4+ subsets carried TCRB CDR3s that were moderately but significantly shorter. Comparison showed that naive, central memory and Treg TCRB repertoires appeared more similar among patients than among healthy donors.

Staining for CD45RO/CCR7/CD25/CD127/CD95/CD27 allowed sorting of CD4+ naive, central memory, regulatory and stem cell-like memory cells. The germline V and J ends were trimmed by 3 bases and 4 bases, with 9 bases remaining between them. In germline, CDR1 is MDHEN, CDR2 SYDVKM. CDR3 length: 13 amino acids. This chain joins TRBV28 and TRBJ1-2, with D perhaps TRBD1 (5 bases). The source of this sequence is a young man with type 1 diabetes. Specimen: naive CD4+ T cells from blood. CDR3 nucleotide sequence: TGTGCCAGCAGTTTTGGGGCAGCCTATGGCTACACCTTC. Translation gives CASSFGAAYGYTF.